This T cell receptor beta chain was profiled in a study (dated by TCRdb to the mid-2010s). For the wider study: The study tested whether tumor-infiltrating Tregs in breast cancer are recruited from blood Tregs or converted in situ from other CD4+ T cell subsets.

Memory CD4+ T cells were isolated as CD4+CD45RO+CD25- cells. Tregs, naive and memory CD4+ T cells from tumor, blood and ipsilateral draining lymph nodes of a handful of breast cancer patients underwent full-length TCR alpha and beta sequencing. Tumor tissue and lymph nodes obtained by ipsilateral axillary dissection were perfused with PBS, cut into small pieces and digested using collagenase I and hyaluronidase. Ficoll density gradient centrifugation was used to isolate mononuclear cells from lymph nodes or from approximately 50 ml of peripheral blood. Sorted cell populations were confirmed by FACS to exceed 90% purity. A word on this clonotype: Its specific antigen is unknown. The sample holds no much larger clone one base away, and base qualities are not on file.

Full-length TCR variable regions were amplified by 5' RACE PCR with constant-region reverse primers, followed by semi-nested PCR with Nested Universal Primer A. Using the ReliaPrep RNA Cell Miniprep System, total RNA was extracted, and the SMARTer RACE 5'/3' Kit was then used to reverse transcribe the RNA into 5'RACE-ready cDNA. Full-length TCR alpha and beta libraries were barcoded with multiplex adaptors and sequenced on an Illumina MiSeq. For the original study's pipeline: For each of nine subset-tissue groups, sequencing data from the five patients were pooled, and the groups were then compared using unsupervised clustering of TCR gene usage. The Morisita-Horn index was used to calculate repertoire similarity, with shared sequences weighted according to their contribution to each repertoire. TCRdb passed the public sequencing reads through fastp at Q25 and MiXCR, retaining productive beta sequences. Entries that share a CDR3 protein sequence are merged under the most common genes and DNA. None of the V and J calls come from the authors' own analysis; TCRdb made them. This sample holds about 5,900 distinct CDR3 sequences; roughly 72% were observed only once. The biggest ten clones account for around 4% of the sample.

There are 15 amino acids in the CDR3, from cysteine to phenylalanine inclusive. Only CDR3 DNA is held: 45 bases, read in frame from base 1. Germline trimming amounts to 5 bases on V and 8 bases on J, with 8 as the count of junction bases outside the gene matches. The germline V gene sets CDR1 to MDHEN and CDR2 to SYDVKM. Study-wide findings and limitations: Rather than covering whole repertoires, validation in the larger cohort was restricted to a single TCR beta V-J rearrangement. The greatest overlap of tumor-infiltrating Treg TCR alpha and beta sequences was with tumor naive CD4+ T cells, followed next by blood naive CD4+ T cells. In terms of TCR gene usage, tumor memory CD4+ T cells clustered together with blood and lymph node memory CD4+ cells, as well as with lymph node naive CD4+ cells.

This sequence originates from a female donor with breast cancer. The receptor chain draws on TRBV28 and TRBJ1-4, with 10 bases in between that match TRBD1. Sequencing used memory CD4+ T cells sorted from a lymph node. Read against the paper, the sample's cell subset or site label means: memory CD4+ T cells, CD4+CD45RO+CD25-. The DNA sequence is TGTGCCAGCAGTCCCCTCGGGACAGGGGACGAAAAACTGTTTTTT. Its translation is CASSPLGTGDEKLFF.